This is a list of T cell receptor beta chains from one sample in a study of human T cells and chemical hapten exposure. TCRdb processed the RACE reads anew with MiXCR; each CDR3 protein has one entry. Among roughly 380,000 distinct CDR3 sequences listed, roughly 5% were seen once. This sample comprised whole blood, obtained in connection with sensitization to the hapten diphenylcyclopropenone (DPC). These receptor sequences come from a woman in her forties or fifties with alopecia areata. Some clones in this sample may be carry-over from other donors' samples. Both conserved end residues are part of each CDR3. The D gene is left open where the match is weak. The size of a clone is reported for some rows only, either as once, few or many, or as a class for expanded clones.

J,D,size,V,CDR3,DNA
TRBJ1-1,.,many,TRBV7-8,CASSPRGGLNTEAFF,TGTGCCAGCAGCCCACGCGGGGGGCTGAACACTGAAGCTTTCTTT
TRBJ2-4,.,many,TRBV13,CASSLGVNIQYF,TGTGCCAGCAGCTTAGGCGTTAACATTCAGTACTTC
TRBJ2-1,TRBD2,many,TRBV7-2,CASSLDGTSGIDEQFF,TGTGCCAGCAGCTTAGATGGGACTAGCGGGATCGATGAGCAGTTCTTC
TRBJ1-5,.,few,TRBV27,CASSLSGRPQHF,TGTGCCAGCAGTTTATCCGGTCGGCCCCAGCATTTT
TRBJ2-1,TRBD2,few,TRBV4-2,CASSQEGLGYEQFF,TGTGCCAGCAGCCAAGAGGGACTAGGATATGAGCAGTTCTTC
TRBJ1-1,.,many,TRBV7-3,CASSLGEGREAFF,TGTGCCAGCAGCTTAGGGGAGGGGCGAGAAGCTTTCTTT
TRBJ1-4,.,.,TRBV11-2,CASSLGARLVTNEKLFF,TGTGCCAGCAGCTTAGGTGCCCGACTTGTAACTAATGAAAAACTGTTTTTT
TRBJ2-1,.,few,TRBV20-1,CSATRGAGNEQFF,TGCAGTGCTACCCGGGGGGCCGGGAATGAGCAGTTCTTC
TRBJ1-1,.,.,TRBV4-1,CASSQEVQALAFF,TGCGCCAGCAGCCAAGAGGTCCAGGCATTGGCTTTCTTT
TRBJ2-7,.,.,TRBV20-1,CSARPETLLEEQYF,TGCAGTGCTAGACCCGAGACCCTACTCGAGGAGCAGTACTTC
TRBJ2-1,.,few,TRBV15,CATSRDRGTIVEQFF,TGTGCCACCAGCAGAGATAGGGGGACTATCGTTGAGCAGTTCTTC
TRBJ1-3,.,many,TRBV18,CASSPQFKSSGNTIYF,TGTGCCAGCTCACCTCAGTTTAAGAGCTCTGGAAACACCATATATTTT
TRBJ2-1,.,few,TRBV7-2,CASSLELAGSDNEQFF,TGTGCCAGCAGCTTAGAACTAGCAGGATCAGACAATGAGCAGTTCTTC
TRBJ2-7,.,many,TRBV4-3,CASSSRDFVCEQYF,TGCGCCAGCAGCTCCCGGGACTTCGTCTGCGAGCAGTACTTC
TRBJ2-1,TRBD2,many,TRBV3-1,CASSLGLVNNEQFF,TGTGCCAGCAGCTTGGGACTAGTGAACAATGAGCAGTTCTTC
TRBJ2-5,TRBD2,.,TRBV6-5,CASTTLASGRKTQYF,TGTGCCAGCACTACTCTGGCTAGCGGGAGGAAGACCCAGTACTTC
TRBJ1-4,TRBD1,many,TRBV7-2,CASSTRGREGKLFF,TGTGCCAGCAGCACCAGGGGGCGAGAAGGAAAACTGTTTTTT
TRBJ2-5,.,few,TRBV7-9,CASSLRAEQETQYF,TGTGCCAGCAGCTTACGTGCGGAGCAAGAGACCCAGTACTTC
TRBJ2-3,.,many,TRBV20-1,CSARAEHSSTDTQYF,TGCAGTGCTAGAGCGGAGCATTCTAGCACAGATACGCAGTATTTT
TRBJ1-6,TRBD1,many,TRBV18,CASSSKTGSNSPLHF,TGTGCCAGCTCATCAAAGACAGGGAGCAATTCACCCCTCCACTTT
TRBJ2-1,.,many,TRBV7-8,CASSLGEYPPYNEQFF,TGTGCCAGCAGCTTAGGGGAGTACCCACCCTACAATGAGCAGTTCTTC
TRBJ2-3,.,.,TRBV4-1,CASSQGVTDTQYF,TGCGCCAGCAGCCAAGGAGTGACAGATACGCAGTATTTT
TRBJ2-1,TRBD2,many,TRBV7-8,CASSLWDIGTSGRNEQFF,TGTGCCAGCAGCTTATGGGACATTGGGACTAGCGGGAGAAATGAGCAGTTCTTC
TRBJ2-7,.,many,TRBV9,CASSGSGILSYEQYF,TGTGCCAGCAGCGGGTCGGGGATCCTCTCCTACGAGCAGTACTTC
TRBJ2-1,TRBD2,many,TRBV27,CASSLMREHRNEQFF,TGTGCCAGCAGTTTAATGCGGGAGCATCGGAATGAGCAGTTCTTC
TRBJ2-5,TRBD1,many,TRBV9,CASSPLTGEGETQYF,TGTGCCAGCAGCCCACTAACAGGGGAAGGAGAGACCCAGTACTTC
TRBJ2-5,TRBD2,.,TRBV9,CASSQWSGGNRQETQYF,TGTGCCAGCAGCCAGTGGAGCGGGGGGAACCGCCAAGAGACCCAGTACTTC
TRBJ1-1,.,.,TRBV28,CATYASMNTEAFF,TGTGCCACCTATGCTAGTATGAACACTGAAGCTTTCTTT
TRBJ1-5,.,.,TRBV20-1,CSARGGGLGNQPQHF,TGCAGTGCTAGGGGCGGCGGACTAGGCAATCAGCCCCAGCATTTT
TRBJ2-1,.,.,TRBV11-2,CASSFRLAGSSYNEQFF,TGTGCCAGCAGCTTCCGGCTTGCAGGGAGCTCCTACAATGAGCAGTTCTTC
TRBJ1-1,.,few,TRBV12-3/TRBV12-4,CASSSILGAFF,TGTGCCAGCAGTTCCATTCTGGGCGCTTTCTTT
TRBJ2-7,.,many,TRBV29-1,CSAGHGYEQYF,TGCAGCGCTGGACATGGGTACGAGCAGTACTTC
TRBJ2-7,.,many,TRBV6-5,CASTTTQGPYEQYF,TGTGCCAGCACCACAACCCAGGGCCCCTACGAGCAGTACTTC
TRBJ1-1,.,many,TRBV6-1,CATQGVNGEAFF,TGTGCCACCCAAGGGGTGAATGGTGAAGCTTTCTTT
TRBJ1-5,TRBD1,.,TRBV25-1,CASSEGQPNQPQHF,TGTGCCAGCAGTGAGGGACAGCCTAATCAGCCCCAGCATTTT
TRBJ1-1,TRBD1,.,TRBV12-3/TRBV12-4,CASSPFQGAFEAFF,TGTGCCAGCAGTCCTTTTCAGGGGGCTTTTGAAGCTTTCTTT
TRBJ1-5,.,.,TRBV12-3/TRBV12-4,CASSFAGVQPQHF,TGTGCCAGCAGTTTTGCCGGGGTTCAGCCCCAGCATTTT
TRBJ1-4,TRBD1,many,TRBV9,CASATGKDEKLFF,TGTGCCAGCGCGACAGGGAAGGACGAAAAACTGTTTTTT
TRBJ2-3,TRBD2,many,TRBV3-1,CASSTRTSGGTDTQYF,TGTGCCAGCAGCACCAGGACTAGCGGGGGAACAGATACGCAGTATTTT
TRBJ1-1,.,.,TRBV27,CASSLFLPGQGGTEAFF,TGTGCCAGCAGTTTATTCCTTCCTGGGCAGGGCGGCACTGAAGCTTTCTTT
TRBJ1-4,.,.,TRBV12-3/TRBV12-4,CASKLSALNEKLFF,TGTGCCAGCAAACTATCAGCCCTGAATGAAAAACTGTTTTTT
TRBJ2-5,TRBD1,many,TRBV29-1,CSALTGRETQYF,TGCAGCGCCCTGACAGGGAGAGAGACCCAGTACTTC
TRBJ2-3,.,many,TRBV20-1,CSAAIWTTLSTDTQYF,TGCAGTGCTGCCATATGGACTACCCTGAGCACAGATACGCAGTATTTT
TRBJ2-1,.,many,TRBV6-1,CASSERDGAYRSYNEQFF,TGTGCCAGCAGTGAAAGAGATGGAGCCTACCGCTCCTACAATGAGCAGTTCTTC
TRBJ2-4,.,.,TRBV7-9,CASSSGGSKNIQYF,TGTGCCAGCAGCTCCGGCGGGTCCAAAAACATTCAGTACTTC